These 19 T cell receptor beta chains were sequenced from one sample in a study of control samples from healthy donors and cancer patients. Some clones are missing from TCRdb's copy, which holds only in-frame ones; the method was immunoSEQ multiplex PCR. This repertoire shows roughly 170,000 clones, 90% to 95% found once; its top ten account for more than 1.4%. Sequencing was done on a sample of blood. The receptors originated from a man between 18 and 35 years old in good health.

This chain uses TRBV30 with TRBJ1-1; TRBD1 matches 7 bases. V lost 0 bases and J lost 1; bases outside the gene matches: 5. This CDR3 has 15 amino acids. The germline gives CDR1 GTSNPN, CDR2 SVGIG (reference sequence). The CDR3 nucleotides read TGTGCCTGGAGTGTAGAGGACAGGTGGAACACTGAAGCTTTCTTT. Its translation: CAWSVEDRWNTEAFF.

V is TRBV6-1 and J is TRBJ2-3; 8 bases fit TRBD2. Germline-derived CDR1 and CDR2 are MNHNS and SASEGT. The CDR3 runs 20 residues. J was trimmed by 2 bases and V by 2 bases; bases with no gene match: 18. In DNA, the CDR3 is TGTGCCAGCAGTGAAAAGGATAGCGGGGATTATGCTACTTACACAGATACGCAGTATTTT. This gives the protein CASSEKDSGDYATYTDTQYF.

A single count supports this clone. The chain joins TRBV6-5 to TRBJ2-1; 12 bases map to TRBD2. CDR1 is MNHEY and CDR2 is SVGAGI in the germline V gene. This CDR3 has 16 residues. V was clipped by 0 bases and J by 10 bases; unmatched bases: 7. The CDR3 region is CASSYSMLAGGQEQFF. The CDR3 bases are TGTGCCAGCAGTTACTCGATGCTAGCGGGGGGGCAGGAGCAGTTCTTC.

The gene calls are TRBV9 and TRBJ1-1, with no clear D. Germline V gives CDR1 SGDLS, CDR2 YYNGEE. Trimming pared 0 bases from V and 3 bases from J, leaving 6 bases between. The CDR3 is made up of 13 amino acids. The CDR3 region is CASSVVHYTEAFF. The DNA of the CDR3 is TGTGCCAGCAGCGTAGTACACTACACTGAAGCTTTCTTT.

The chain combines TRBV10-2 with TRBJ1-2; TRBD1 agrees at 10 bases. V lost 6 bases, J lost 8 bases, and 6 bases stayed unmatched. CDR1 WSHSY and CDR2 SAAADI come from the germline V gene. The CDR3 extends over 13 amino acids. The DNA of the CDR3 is TGCGCCAGCAGCACGGGACAGGGGAAGGGCTACACCTTC. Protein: CASSTGQGKGYTF.

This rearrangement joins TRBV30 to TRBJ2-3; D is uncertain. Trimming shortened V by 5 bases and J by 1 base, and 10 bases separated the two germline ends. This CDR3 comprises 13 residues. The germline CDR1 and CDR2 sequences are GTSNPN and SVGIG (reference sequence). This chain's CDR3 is CAWGDSGTDTQYF. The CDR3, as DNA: TGTGCCTGGGGGGATAGTGGCACAGATACGCAGTATTTT.

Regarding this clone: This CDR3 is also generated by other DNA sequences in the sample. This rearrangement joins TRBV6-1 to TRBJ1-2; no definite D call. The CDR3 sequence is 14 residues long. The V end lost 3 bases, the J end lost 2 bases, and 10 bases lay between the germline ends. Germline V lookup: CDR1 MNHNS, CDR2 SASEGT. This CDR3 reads CASSERTVNYGYTF. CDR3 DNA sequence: TGTGCCAGCAGTGAGAGGACGGTCAACTATGGCTACACCTTC.

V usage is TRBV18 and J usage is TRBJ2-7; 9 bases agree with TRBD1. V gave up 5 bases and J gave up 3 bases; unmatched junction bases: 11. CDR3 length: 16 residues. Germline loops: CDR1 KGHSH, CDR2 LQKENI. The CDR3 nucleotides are TGTGCCAGCTCAGCCAGTAGGACAGGGGAAGGCTACGAGCAGTACTTC. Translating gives CASSASRTGEGYEQYF.

The CDR3 protein is CASSARQEAWGYTF. The CDR3 DNA sequence: TGTGCCAGCAGCGCCCGACAGGAGGCATGGGGCTACACCTTC. The chain joins TRBV9 to TRBJ1-2; weak D call: TRBD1 (6 bases). The CDR3 is 14 residues long. The V end lost 3 bases, the J end lost 8 bases, and 17 bases lay between the germline ends. The germline V gene encodes CDR1 SGDLS and CDR2 YYNGEE.

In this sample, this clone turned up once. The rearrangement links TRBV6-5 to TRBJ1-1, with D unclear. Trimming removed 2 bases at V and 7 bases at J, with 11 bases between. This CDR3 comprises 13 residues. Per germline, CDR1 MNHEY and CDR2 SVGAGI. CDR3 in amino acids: CASSYDRRGEAFF. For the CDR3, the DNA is TGTGCCAGCAGTTACGACCGTCGGGGTGAAGCTTTCTTT.

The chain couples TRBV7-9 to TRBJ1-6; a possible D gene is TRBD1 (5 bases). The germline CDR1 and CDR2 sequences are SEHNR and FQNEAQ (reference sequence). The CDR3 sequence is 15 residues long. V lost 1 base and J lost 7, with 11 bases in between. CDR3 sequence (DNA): TGTGCCAGCAGCTTAGAGGGACTAGAGAATTCACCCCTCCACTTT. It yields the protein CASSLEGLENSPLHF.

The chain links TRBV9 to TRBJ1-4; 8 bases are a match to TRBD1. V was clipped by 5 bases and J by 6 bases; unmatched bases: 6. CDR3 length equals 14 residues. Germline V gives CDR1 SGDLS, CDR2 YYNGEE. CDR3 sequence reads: CASRSDRGDEKLFF. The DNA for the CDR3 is TGTGCCAGCAGATCCGACAGGGGTGATGAAAAACTGTTTTTT.

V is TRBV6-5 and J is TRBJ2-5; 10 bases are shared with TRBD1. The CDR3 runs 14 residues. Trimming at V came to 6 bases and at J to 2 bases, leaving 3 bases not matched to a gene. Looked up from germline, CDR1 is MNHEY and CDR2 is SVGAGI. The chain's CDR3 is CASRGTGVQETQYF. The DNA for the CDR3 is TGTGCCAGCAGGGGGACAGGGGTTCAAGAGACCCAGTACTTC.

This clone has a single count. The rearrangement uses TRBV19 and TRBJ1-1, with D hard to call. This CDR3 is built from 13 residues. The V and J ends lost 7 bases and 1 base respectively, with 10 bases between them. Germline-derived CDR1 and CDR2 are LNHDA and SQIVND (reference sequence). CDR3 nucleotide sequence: TGTGCCAGTATAGGAAGAGCGAACACTGAAGCTTTCTTT. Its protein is CASIGRANTEAFF.

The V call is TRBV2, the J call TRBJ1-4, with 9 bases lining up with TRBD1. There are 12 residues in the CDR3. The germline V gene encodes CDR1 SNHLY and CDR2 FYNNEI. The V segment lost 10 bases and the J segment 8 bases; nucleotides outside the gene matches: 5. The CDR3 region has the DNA TGTGCCACGGGACAGGGAGGAGAAAAACTGTTTTTT. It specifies CATGQGGEKLFF.

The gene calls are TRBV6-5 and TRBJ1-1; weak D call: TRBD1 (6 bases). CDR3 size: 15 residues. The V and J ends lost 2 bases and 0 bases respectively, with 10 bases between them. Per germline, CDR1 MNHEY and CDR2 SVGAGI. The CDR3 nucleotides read TGTGCCAGCAGTTACCGGACAGCACTGAACACTGAAGCTTTCTTT. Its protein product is CASSYRTALNTEAFF.

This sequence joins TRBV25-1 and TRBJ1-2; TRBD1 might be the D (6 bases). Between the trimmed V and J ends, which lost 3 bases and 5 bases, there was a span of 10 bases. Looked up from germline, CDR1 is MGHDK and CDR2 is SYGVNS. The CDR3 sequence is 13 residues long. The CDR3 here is CASSDNRVYGYTF. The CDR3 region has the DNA TGTGCCAGCAGTGATAACAGGGTATATGGCTACACCTTC.

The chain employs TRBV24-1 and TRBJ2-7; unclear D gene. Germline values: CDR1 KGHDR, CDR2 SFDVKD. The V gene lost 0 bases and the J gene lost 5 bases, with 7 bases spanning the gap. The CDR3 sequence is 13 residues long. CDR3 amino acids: CATSDLNRDEQYF. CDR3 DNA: TGTGCCACCAGTGATTTGAATAGGGACGAGCAGTACTTC.

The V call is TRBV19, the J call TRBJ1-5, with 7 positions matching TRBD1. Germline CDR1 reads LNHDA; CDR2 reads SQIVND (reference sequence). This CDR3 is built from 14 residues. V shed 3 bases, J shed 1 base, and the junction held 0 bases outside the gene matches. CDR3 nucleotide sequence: TGTGCCAGTAGTATGGGACAGAGCAATCAGCCCCAGCATTTT. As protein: CASSMGQSNQPQHF.